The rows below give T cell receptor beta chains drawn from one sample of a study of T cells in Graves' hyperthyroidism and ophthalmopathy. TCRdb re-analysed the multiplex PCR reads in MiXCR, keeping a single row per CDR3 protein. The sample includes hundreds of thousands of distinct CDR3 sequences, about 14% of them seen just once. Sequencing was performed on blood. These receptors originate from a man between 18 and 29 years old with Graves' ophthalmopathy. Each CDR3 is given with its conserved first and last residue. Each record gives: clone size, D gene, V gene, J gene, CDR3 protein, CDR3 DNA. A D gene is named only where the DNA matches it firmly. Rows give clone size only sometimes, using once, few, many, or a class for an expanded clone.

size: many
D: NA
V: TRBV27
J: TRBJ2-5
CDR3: CASSYREGETQYF
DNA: TGTGCCAGCAGTTACCGGGAAGGAGAGACCCAGTACTTC

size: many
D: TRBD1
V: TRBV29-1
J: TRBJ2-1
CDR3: CSASTGADEQFF
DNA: TGCAGCGCCTCGACAGGGGCGGATGAGCAGTTCTTC

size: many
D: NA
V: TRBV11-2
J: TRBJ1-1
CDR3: CASSLDTEGVAFF
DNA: TGTGCCAGCAGCTTAGATACCGAGGGTGTAGCTTTCTTT

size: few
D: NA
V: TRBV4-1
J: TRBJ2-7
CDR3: CASSPPNSYEQYF
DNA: TGCGCCAGCAGCCCACCGAACTCCTACGAGCAGTACTTC

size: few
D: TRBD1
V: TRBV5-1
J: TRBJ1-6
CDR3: CASSLGTGLDSPLHF
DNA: TGCGCCAGCAGCCTAGGGACAGGGCTCGATTCACCCCTCCACTTT

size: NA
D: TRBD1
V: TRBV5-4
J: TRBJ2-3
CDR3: CASSLAGQGYTDTQYF
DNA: TGTGCCAGCAGCTTGGCCGGACAGGGGTACACAGATACGCAGTATTTT

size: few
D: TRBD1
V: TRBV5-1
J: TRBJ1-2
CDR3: CASSSRDRSNYGYTF
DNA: TGCGCCAGCAGCTCCCGGGACAGATCAAACTATGGCTACACCTTC

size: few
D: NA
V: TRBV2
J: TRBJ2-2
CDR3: CASRGTSINTGELFF
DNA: TGTGCCAGCAGGGGTACTTCTATTAACACCGGGGAGCTGTTTTTT

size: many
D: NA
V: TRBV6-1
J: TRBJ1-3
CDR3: CATRVTLGNTIYF
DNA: TGTGCCACCCGTGTGACACTCGGAAACACCATATATTTT

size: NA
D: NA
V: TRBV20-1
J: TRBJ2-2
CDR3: CSATLGTSGTGELFF
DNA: TGCAGTGCCACTCTCGGGACCTCAGGGACCGGGGAGCTGTTTTTT

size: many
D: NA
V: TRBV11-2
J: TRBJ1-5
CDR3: CASSLELDQPQHF
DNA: TGTGCCAGCAGCTTAGAACTGGATCAGCCCCAGCATTTT

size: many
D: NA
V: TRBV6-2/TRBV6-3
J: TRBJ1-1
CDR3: CASSSLSGVITEAFF
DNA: TGTGCCAGCAGTTCTCTCTCGGGGGTCATCACTGAAGCTTTCTTT

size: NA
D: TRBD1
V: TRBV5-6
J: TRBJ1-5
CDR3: CASSSGQVNQPQHF
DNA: TGTGCCAGCAGCTCAGGACAGGTCAATCAGCCCCAGCATTTT

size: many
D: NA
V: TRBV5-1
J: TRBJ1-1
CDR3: CASSSPRGGTEAFF
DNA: TGCGCCAGCAGTTCTCCGAGAGGGGGCACTGAAGCTTTCTTT

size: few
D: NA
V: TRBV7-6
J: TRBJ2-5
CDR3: CASSLGSFGETQYF
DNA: TGTGCCAGCAGCTTAGGTAGTTTTGGAGAGACCCAGTACTTC